This TCR beta chain emerged from a study of blood T cell repertoires in COVID-19. Study in general: Whether acute or convalescent, the COVID-19 samples came from the United States, Italy and Spain.

The CDR3 contains 14 residues. Per germline, CDR1 SGHTA and CDR2 FQGNSA. V was cut by 10 bases and J by 7 bases, with 22 bases left in between. This clone was seen a few times. This table comes from immunoSEQ multiplex PCR, and its TCRdb copy is limited to in-frame clones, with some not included. This sample has some 200,000 clones, with approximately 80% found just once. V is TRBV7-2 and J is TRBJ1-1; D unresolved. The sample comprised peripheral blood. This TCR derives from a woman in her 40s who had recovered from COVID-19. CDR3 DNA: TGTGCCATCCTGTCCGACGGAGAACTCCTTGAAGCTTTCTTT. Its translation: CAILSDGELLEAFF.